The 2 T cell receptor beta chains below come from one sample, sequenced in a study of T-cell memory formation after mild COVID-19. TCRdb recomputed calls from the 5' RACE reads with MiXCR, one row per CDR3 protein. The data show about 170,000 distinct CDR3 sequences, approximately 12% seen once. The sequencing input was PBMCs or a T cell subset sorted from them (not recorded which). These receptors originate from a man between 18 and 29 years old who had mild COVID-19 (a few samples of this study predate the infection). Cell type and time point are not known.

A few counts support this clonotype. The CDR3 reads CASRPPGQGRTEAFF. CDR3 sequence (DNA): TGTGCCAGCAGGCCTCCCGGACAGGGTCGGACTGAAGCTTTCTTT. The J gene is TRBJ1-1, the V gene TRBV28; the match to TRBD1 covers 8 bases. Germline V gene sequence: CDR1 MDHEN, CDR2 SYDVKM. The CDR3 loop spans 15 amino acids. V trimming: 6 bases; J trimming: 5 bases; junction bases outside the gene matches: 11.

The genes are TRBV4-1 and TRBJ1-4; unclear D gene. Germline V CDR1 and CDR2: MGHRA, YSYEKL. The CDR3 loop spans 17 amino acids. V lost 0 bases and J 3 bases, leaving 14 bases between the germline ends. This chain's CDR3 is CASSQDGIVWANEKLFF. The CDR3 nucleotides read TGCGCCAGCAGCCAAGATGGGATTGTTTGGGCTAATGAAAAACTGTTTTTT.